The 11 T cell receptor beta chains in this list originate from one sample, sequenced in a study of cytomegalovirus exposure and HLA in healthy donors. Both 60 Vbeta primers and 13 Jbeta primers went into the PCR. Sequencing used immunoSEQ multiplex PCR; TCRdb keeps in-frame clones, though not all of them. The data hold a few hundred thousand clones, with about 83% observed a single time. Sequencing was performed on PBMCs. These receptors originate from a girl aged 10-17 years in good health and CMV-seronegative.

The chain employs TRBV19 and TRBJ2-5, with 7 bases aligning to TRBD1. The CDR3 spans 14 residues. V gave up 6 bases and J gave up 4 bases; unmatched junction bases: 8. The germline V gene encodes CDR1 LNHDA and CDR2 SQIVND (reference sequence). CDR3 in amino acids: CASRSLNRGETQYF. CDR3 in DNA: TGTGCCAGTAGAAGCCTTAACAGGGGAGAGACCCAGTACTTC.

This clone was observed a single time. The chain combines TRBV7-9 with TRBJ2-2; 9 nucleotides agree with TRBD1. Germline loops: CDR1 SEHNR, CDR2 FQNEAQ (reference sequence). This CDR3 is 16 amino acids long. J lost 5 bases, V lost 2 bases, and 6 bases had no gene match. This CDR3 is CASSLRGTGRTGELFF. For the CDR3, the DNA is TGTGCCAGCAGCTTAAGAGGGACAGGGAGGACCGGGGAGCTGTTTTTT.

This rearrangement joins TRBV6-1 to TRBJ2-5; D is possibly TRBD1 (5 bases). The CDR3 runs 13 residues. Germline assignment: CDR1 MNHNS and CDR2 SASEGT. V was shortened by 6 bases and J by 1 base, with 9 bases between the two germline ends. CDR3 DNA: TGTGCCAGCAGCCCCAGGGCCCAAGAGACCCAGTACTTC. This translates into CASSPRAQETQYF.

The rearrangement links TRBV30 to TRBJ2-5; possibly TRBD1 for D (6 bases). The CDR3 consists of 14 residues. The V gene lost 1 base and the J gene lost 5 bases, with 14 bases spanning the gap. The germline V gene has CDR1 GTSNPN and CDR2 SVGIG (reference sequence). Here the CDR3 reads CAWSEDGRGETQYF. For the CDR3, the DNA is TGTGCCTGGAGTGAGGATGGCAGGGGCGAGACCCAGTACTTC.

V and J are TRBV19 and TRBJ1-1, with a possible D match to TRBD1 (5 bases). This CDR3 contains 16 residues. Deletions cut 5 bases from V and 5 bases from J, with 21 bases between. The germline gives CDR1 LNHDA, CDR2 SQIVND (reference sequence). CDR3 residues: CASSPTLQGGYTEAFF. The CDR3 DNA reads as TGTGCCAGTAGTCCTACCCTGCAGGGAGGGTATACTGAAGCTTTCTTT.

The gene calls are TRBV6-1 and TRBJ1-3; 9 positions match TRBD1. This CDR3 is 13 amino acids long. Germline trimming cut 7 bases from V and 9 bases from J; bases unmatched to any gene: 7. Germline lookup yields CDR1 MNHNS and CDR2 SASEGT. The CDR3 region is CASNRGQGATIYF. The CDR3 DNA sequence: TGTGCCAGCAACAGGGGGCAAGGAGCCACCATATATTTT.

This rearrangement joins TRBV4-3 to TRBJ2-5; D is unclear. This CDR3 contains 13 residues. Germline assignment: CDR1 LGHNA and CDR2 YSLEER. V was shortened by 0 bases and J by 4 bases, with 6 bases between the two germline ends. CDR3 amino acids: CASSQEQRETQYF. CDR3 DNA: TGCGCCAGCAGCCAAGAACAGAGAGAGACCCAGTACTTC.

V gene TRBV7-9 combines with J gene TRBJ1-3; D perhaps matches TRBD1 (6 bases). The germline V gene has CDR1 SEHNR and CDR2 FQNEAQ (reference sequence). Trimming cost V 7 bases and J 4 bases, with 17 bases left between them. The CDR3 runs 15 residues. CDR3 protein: CASNFGTSRGNTIYF. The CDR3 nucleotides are TGTGCCAGCAACTTTGGGACATCACGAGGAAACACCATATATTTT. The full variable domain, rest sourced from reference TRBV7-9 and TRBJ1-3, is DTGVSQNPRHKITKRGQNVTFRCDPISEHNRLYWYRQTLGQGPEFLTYFQNEAQLEKSRLLSDRFSAERPKGSFSTLEIQRTEQGDSAMYLCASNFGTSRGNTIYFGEGSWLTVV.

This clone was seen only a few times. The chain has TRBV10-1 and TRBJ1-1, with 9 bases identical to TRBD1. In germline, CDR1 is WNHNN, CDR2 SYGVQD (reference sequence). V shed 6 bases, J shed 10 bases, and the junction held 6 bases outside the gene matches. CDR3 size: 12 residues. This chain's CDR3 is CASSDDRGGAFF. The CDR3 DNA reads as TGCGCCAGCAGCGATGACAGGGGGGGAGCTTTCTTT.

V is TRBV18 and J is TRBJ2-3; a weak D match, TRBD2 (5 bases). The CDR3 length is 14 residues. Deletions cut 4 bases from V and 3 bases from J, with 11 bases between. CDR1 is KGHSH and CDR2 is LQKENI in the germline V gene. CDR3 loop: CASSHRGETDTQYF. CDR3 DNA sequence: TGTGCCAGCTCACACCGTGGGGAGACAGATACGCAGTATTTT.

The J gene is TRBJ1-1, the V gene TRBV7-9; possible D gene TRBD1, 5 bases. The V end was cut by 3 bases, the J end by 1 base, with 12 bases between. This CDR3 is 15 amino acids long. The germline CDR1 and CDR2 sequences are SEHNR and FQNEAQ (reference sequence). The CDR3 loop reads CASSFPTETNTEAFF. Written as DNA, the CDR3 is TGTGCCAGCAGCTTCCCGACAGAGACGAACACTGAAGCTTTCTTT.